The 24 T cell receptor beta chains given below trace back to one sample, sequenced in a study of blood T cell repertoires in COVID-19 (dated by TCRdb to between 2020 and 2021). The library was produced with the immunoSEQ multiplex PCR assay. TCRdb's version of the immuneACCESS table is confined to in-frame rearrangements and falls short of the full clone set. An unresolved V gene accounts for under half of the shortfall where checked; the remainder is of unknown origin. The sample has about 100,000 clones on record, approximately 89% of them singletons. The top ten constitute about 1% of the sample. The sample comprised peripheral blood. These TCRs come from a man in his 60s with acute or convalescent COVID-19.

The chain carries TRBV9 and TRBJ1-1, with D unresolved. Germline V gives CDR1 SGDLS, CDR2 YYNGEE. The V end lost 0 bases, the J end lost 3 bases, and 6 bases lay between the germline ends. The CDR3 has 13 residues. CDR3: CASSVGTDTEAFF. The CDR3 nucleotides read TGTGCCAGCAGCGTAGGTACTGACACTGAAGCTTTCTTT. The complete variable domain, with remaining parts taken from reference TRBV9 and TRBJ1-1, reads DSGVTQTPKHLITATGQRVTLRCSPRSGDLSVYWYQQSLDQGLQFLIQYYNGEERAKGNILERFSAQQFPDLHSELNLSSLELGDSALYFCASSVGTDTEAFFGQGTRLTVV.

The rearrangement uses TRBV5-1 and TRBJ2-2, with D perhaps matching TRBD2 (6 bases). The V end lost 0 bases, the J end lost 1 base, and 10 bases lay between the germline ends. The CDR3 is 16 amino acids. Germline V gene data show CDR1 as SGHRS and CDR2 as YFSETQ. The CDR3, as DNA: TGCGCCAGCAGCTTGGGAGGGCGGGAGAACACCGGGGAGCTGTTTTTT. Translation gives CASSLGGRENTGELFF. The full variable domain, completed using reference TRBV5-1 and TRBJ2-2, is KAGVTQTPRYLIKTRGQQVTLSCSPISGHRSVSWYQQTPGQGLQFLFEYFSETQRNKGNFPGRFSGRQFSNSRSEMNVSTLELGDSALYLCASSLGGRENTGELFFGEGSRLTVL.

The chain recombines TRBV6-5 with TRBJ1-5; D unresolved. This CDR3 comprises 14 residues. The germline CDR1 and CDR2 sequences are MNHEY and SVGAGI. Trimming shortened V by 7 bases and J by 1 base, and 11 bases separated the two germline ends. CDR3 nucleotides: TGTGCCAGCATGGAGGGCGCGAGCAATCAGCCCCAGCATTTT. As protein: CASMEGASNQPQHF.

This clone has only a few counts. This chain links TRBV24-1 with TRBJ2-1, with 8 bases identical to TRBD2. The CDR3 is 14 residues long. V was pared by 4 bases and J by 8 bases, with 6 bases of the junction left unmatched. Germline loops: CDR1 KGHDR, CDR2 SFDVKD. CDR3 bases: TGTGCCACCAGTGAGACGGGGGGGATGGATGAGCAGTTCTTC. Translation gives CATSETGGMDEQFF.

The chain employs TRBV5-1 and TRBJ1-4; 12 bases align to TRBD1. CDR3 length: 15 residues. Trimming at V came to 0 bases and at J to 7 bases, leaving 1 base not matched to a gene. In germline, CDR1 is SGHRS, CDR2 YFSETQ. CDR3 region: CASSLAGQGAEKLFF. The CDR3, as DNA: TGCGCCAGCAGCTTGGCGGGACAGGGGGCTGAAAAACTGTTTTTT.

The chain carries TRBV7-9 and TRBJ1-2; 7 positions match TRBD1. Germline lookup yields CDR1 SEHNR and CDR2 FQNEAQ (reference sequence). The CDR3 is 13 residues long. Trimming cost V 5 bases and J 0 bases; bases outside gene matches: 0. In DNA form, the CDR3 reads TGTGCCAGCAGCGGGACAGCTAACTATGGCTACACCTTC. Its protein is CASSGTANYGYTF.

This clone appeared a single time. The chain joins TRBV30 to TRBJ1-1; the match to TRBD1 covers 7 bases. V lost 5 bases to trimming and J lost 3 bases; unmatched junction nucleotides: 6. Germline V gene data show CDR1 as GTSNPN and CDR2 as SVGIG (reference sequence). The CDR3 covers 13 residues. CDR3 residues: CAWQTGWDTEAFF. As DNA, the CDR3 is TGTGCCTGGCAGACAGGGTGGGACACTGAAGCTTTCTTT.

This chain connects TRBV30 to TRBJ2-7; 11 bases agree with TRBD2. V trimming: 3 bases; J trimming: 5 bases; junction bases outside the gene matches: 9. Per the germline V gene, CDR1 is GTSNPN and CDR2 is SVGIG (reference sequence). This CDR3 spans 15 amino acids. For the CDR3, the DNA is TGTGCCTGGAGAACAACTAGCGGGAGACTCAACGAGCAGTACTTC. Translated: CAWRTTSGRLNEQYF.

In regard to this clone: One end of the junction fails to match germline, which may point to a read error. The CDR3 bases are TGTGCTAGCAGCCGGGACTGGAACACTGAAGCTTTCTTT. Amino acids: CASSRDWNTEAFF. The chain links TRBV7-7 to TRBJ1-1; possibly TRBD1 for D (5 bases). The CDR3 spans 13 residues. CDR1 SSHAT and CDR2 FNYEAQ come from the germline V gene (reference sequence).

The chain has TRBV5-4 and TRBJ2-7, with 9 bases identical to TRBD1. Germline CDR1 and CDR2: SGHNT and YYREEE (reference sequence). CDR3 length equals 17 residues. With 6 bases clipped from V and 2 bases from J, the junction kept 15 bases outside the gene matches. For the CDR3, the DNA is TGTGCCAGCACCCTCGGGACAGGGCAAGTTAGGACCTACGAGCAGTACTTC. Residues: CASTLGTGQVRTYEQYF.

The chain links TRBV7-9 to TRBJ1-1; D perhaps matches TRBD1 (6 bases). The CDR3 runs to 14 residues. Trimming pared 1 base from V and 2 bases from J, leaving 8 bases between. Germline V gene lookup returns CDR1 SEHNR and CDR2 FQNEAQ (reference sequence). CDR3 sequence (DNA): TGTGCCAGCAGCTTAGGGACAGTCAACACTGAAGCTTTCTTT. Encoded protein: CASSLGTVNTEAFF.

V and J are TRBV24-1 and TRBJ2-5; TRBD1 aligns across 7 bases. V was clipped by 6 bases and J by 4 bases; unmatched bases: 7. The CDR3 consists of 14 residues. Germline CDR1 and CDR2: KGHDR and SFDVKD. As DNA, the CDR3 is TGTGCCACCAGTAGCCAGGGGGTTGGAGAGACCCAGTACTTC. Its protein product is CATSSQGVGETQYF.

The V and J genes are TRBV30 and TRBJ2-4; 7 positions agree with TRBD1. The CDR3 is 17 amino acids. Germline V gene data show CDR1 as GTSNPN and CDR2 as SVGIG (reference sequence). After removal of 1 base from V and 4 bases from J, the junction contained 13 bases not matched to a gene. Written as DNA, the CDR3 is TGTGCCTGGAGTGAAGGTCTTGGGGCAGGGGGAAAAAACATTCAGTACTTC. Its translation: CAWSEGLGAGGKNIQYF.

The chain joins TRBV3-1 (or the pseudogene TRBV3-2) to TRBJ1-2; the match to TRBD1 covers 7 bases. Trimming at V came to 4 bases and at J to 6 bases, leaving 23 bases not matched to a gene. This CDR3 contains 19 residues. Germline-derived CDR1 and CDR2 are LGHDT and YNNKEL (reference sequence). CDR3 bases: TGTGCCAGCAGCCCATACCAGGGGAACAGGGGCTCCCCAGCGGATGGCTACACCTTC. It translates to CASSPYQGNRGSPADGYTF.

The chain links TRBV19 to TRBJ2-1, with a weak D call TRBD1 (5 bases). Germline CDR1 LNHDA, CDR2 SQIVND (reference sequence). This CDR3 has 14 residues. V was cut by 5 bases and J by 8 bases, with 16 bases left in between. CDR3: CASSFLGVGDEQFF. The CDR3 nucleotides read TGTGCCAGTAGTTTTCTAGGGGTTGGGGATGAGCAGTTCTTC.

This chain's CDR3 is CASSLTGDQPQHF. The CDR3, as DNA: TGTGCCAGCAGCTTAACAGGGGATCAGCCCCAGCATTTT. The chain links TRBV14 to TRBJ1-5; 7 positions agree with TRBD1. Germline CDR1 reads SGHDN; CDR2 reads FVKESK. The CDR3 has 13 residues. With V trimmed by 5 bases and J by 5 bases, 3 bases remained unmatched.

The V gene is TRBV24-1, the J gene TRBJ2-6; D might be TRBD2 (6 bases). The CDR3 has 19 residues. Trimming stripped 0 bases from V and 0 bases from J, with 14 bases between. Germline V CDR1 and CDR2: KGHDR, SFDVKD. CDR3: CATSDLFAGPGSGANVLTF. The CDR3 DNA is TGTGCCACCAGTGATTTGTTTGCGGGACCGGGCTCTGGGGCCAACGTCCTGACTTTC.

This sequence joins TRBV5-1 and TRBJ2-6; tentatively, D is TRBD1 (6 bases). The length of the CDR3 is 12 residues. Germline CDR1 and CDR2: SGHRS and YFSETQ. V dropped 3 bases and J dropped 12 bases, with 10 bases sitting between them. CDR3 region: CASSSTGTVLTF. The CDR3 DNA reads as TGCGCCAGCAGCTCAACAGGGACCGTCCTGACTTTC.

This clone was seen just once. The rearrangement links TRBV5-1 to TRBJ2-1; tentatively, D is TRBD1 (6 bases). The CDR3 has 12 amino acids. Germline-derived CDR1 and CDR2 are SGHRS and YFSETQ. V was shortened by 5 bases and J by 7 bases, with 10 bases between the two germline ends. The CDR3 reads CASSLQGNEQFF. The CDR3 nucleotides are TGCGCCAGCAGTTTACAGGGAAATGAGCAGTTCTTC.

V is TRBV5-5 and J is TRBJ1-5; 8 bases fit TRBD1. This CDR3 has 14 amino acids. J lost 6 bases, V lost 0 bases, and 2 bases had no gene match. Germline CDR1 SGHKS, CDR2 YYEKEE (reference sequence). CDR3 loop: CASSLGQGSQPQHF. For the CDR3, the DNA is TGTGCCAGCAGCTTGGGACAGGGGTCTCAGCCCCAGCATTTT.

The chain has TRBV18 and TRBJ1-1; the match to TRBD1 covers 7 bases. Germline CDR1 reads KGHSH; CDR2 reads LQKENI. J was trimmed by 3 bases and V by 3 bases; bases with no gene match: 1. The length of the CDR3 is 13 residues. CDR3 nucleotide sequence: TGTGCCAGCTCACCGCAGGGGGACACTGAAGCTTTCTTT. Translation gives CASSPQGDTEAFF.

V usage is TRBV11-3 and J usage is TRBJ1-1, with 7 bases aligning to TRBD1. Per germline, CDR1 SGHNT and CDR2 YENEEA. V shed 6 bases, J shed 5 bases, and the junction held 15 bases outside the gene matches. The CDR3 consists of 16 residues. The CDR3 DNA reads as TGTGCCAGCAGTTTGGCGCCCCGGGACAGAAGGACTGAAGCTTTCTTT. Amino acid sequence: CASSLAPRDRRTEAFF.

The CDR3 sequence is CASSSPGVYGYTF. Written as DNA, the CDR3 is TGTGCCAGCAGTTCCCCAGGGGTCTATGGCTACACCTTC. This sequence joins TRBV28 and TRBJ1-2, with D tentatively TRBD1 (6 bases). CDR3 size: 13 residues. V shed 4 bases and J shed 4 bases, with 10 bases lying between them. From germline, CDR1 is MDHEN and CDR2 SYDVKM.

The chain carries TRBV30 and TRBJ1-1, with D unresolved. Germline V gene data show CDR1 as GTSNPN and CDR2 as SVGIG (reference sequence). The CDR3 is 9 residues long. Trimming pared 3 bases from V and 7 bases from J, leaving 3 bases between. CDR3 in DNA: TGTGCCTGGAGCAGTGAAGCTTTCTTT. It codes for CAWSSEAFF.